The sequence of this T cell receptor (beta chain) was determined in a study of identical twins. The germline V gene has CDR1 SGHRS and CDR2 YFSETQ. V lost 0 bases and J lost 8; bases outside the gene matches: 4. The CDR3 covers 14 residues. Each CDR3 protein gets one entry after TCRdb re-called the 5' RACE reads with MiXCR. Of fewer than 350,000 distinct CDR3 sequences listed, about 8% are singletons. Comment on this clonotype: What it binds is not known.

General study results and limits: Abundant cord blood beta clonotypes carried fewer insertions; memory repertoires showed none. Low generation-probability sequences were in excess among twin-shared out-of-frame alpha sequences.

The same data also contributed to another study, on yellow fever vaccine responses in identical twins. From that second work: The T cell response to vaccination in identical twins was reportedly partly convergent and partly personalized.

This TCR was recovered from a woman in her late teens or twenties in good health. The sequenced material came from memory (CD45RO+) T cells sorted from blood. The chain is built from TRBV5-1 and TRBJ1-4; 7 bases match TRBD1. The CDR3 loop reads CASSLGRGGEKLFF. CDR3 in DNA: TGCGCCAGCAGCTTGGGCAGGGGGGGAGAAAAACTGTTTTTT.